This record concerns one TCR beta chain sequence. Its binding antigen is unknown. Base qualities are missing; no much larger clone stands one base away. The germline V and J ends show losses of 0 bases and 4 bases respectively, and no gene match explains 7 bases of the junction. The CDR3 starts with the cysteine, ends with the phenylalanine, and has 18 residues. Left in the record is the CDR3 DNA by itself, 54 bases read in frame from the first base. CDR1 is given as ENHRY and CDR2 as SYGVKD, both from the germline V gene. The cohort consisted of approximately 690 healthy bone marrow donors. Cohort members were all nominally healthy when sampled, although unrecorded immune exposures were likely present. The donor tested CMV seronegative, placing the donor among the roughly 350 seronegative members of the cohort. Every donor gave a peripheral blood sample, and the peripheral blood mononuclear cells from that sample were used for TCR beta sequencing. Genomic DNA extraction from the blood cell samples was performed with the Qiagen DNeasy Blood Extraction Kit.

Library preparation used the immunoSEQ multiplex PCR assay. The multiplex PCR relied on a mix of 60 forward primers for TCR Vbeta segments and 13 reverse primers for TCR Jbeta segments. The CDR3 region of rearranged TCR beta genes was amplified from genomic DNA by a multiplex PCR assay. Amplified TCR beta libraries were sequenced as 87-base-pair reads on the Illumina HiSeq System. In the paper's pipeline: In a later analysis, some 80 million unique TCR beta chains were counted across the 500 to 700 repertoires, and about 10 million of these chains were shared by at least two donors. A nearest-neighbor algorithm error-corrected the raw reads and collapsed the reads into unique sequences, merging closely related sequences to remove PCR and sequencing errors. Alignment of CDR3 sequences to IMGT reference sequences was used to assign V, D and J gene segments. For a sequence to be retained, at least a six-nucleotide match to both a V gene segment and a J gene segment was required. Rearrangements were classified as productive when the CDR3 lacked stop codons and remained in frame with V and J, and all other rearrangements were classified as non-productive. Following IMGT convention, CDR3 was defined as the stretch from the second conserved V-encoded cysteine to the conserved J-encoded phenylalanine. In an earlier analysis of around 570 of the donors, sequences lacking an unambiguous match to a single V gene segment were excluded. An earlier analysis of a few hundred of the donors classified V segments as functional when productive rearrangements were above 56.7% and as segregating when the standard deviation between donors was above 5%. A statistical classification framework was built for diagnosing cytomegalovirus status from the catalog of TCR beta chain sequences. In a later analysis, TCR nucleotide sequences were compared against IMGT/GENE-DB human TR gene sequences so that V and J genes could be assigned. A later analysis assigned CDR3 sequences and most-parsimonious VDJ recombination scenarios with the TCRdist pipeline. In a later analysis, every TCR beta chain was defined by the combination of its CDR3 amino acid sequence and its V-gene family, and reads without a unique V-gene family were dropped. In a later analysis, several hundred highly shared, low-generation-probability nucleotide sequences were removed to address suspected cross-contamination and a sequencing artifact. A later analysis calculated a clonal expansion index for each public chain from normalized within-repertoire ranks of inferred template counts. In a later analysis, generation probabilities were computed with a VDJ recombination model fitted to out-of-frame rearrangements, and the resulting probabilities were checked against IGoR. In a later analysis, hypergeometric tests were used to score TCR-TCR, TCR-HLA and TCR-CMV co-occurrence, with a repertoire-size bias correction applied to TCR pairs. False discovery rates were estimated in a later analysis by permuting HLA or CMV assignments 20 times. A later analysis grouped co-occurring TCRs with DBSCAN, adding TCRdist sequence similarity when clustering within HLA-allele-positive subsets. Repertoires with fewer than 30,000 or more than 120,000 public chains, plus five repertoires with anomalous nucleotide sharing, were excluded from co-occurrence clustering. TCRdb re-hosts the immuneACCESS table, in-frame sequences only. Its copies lack some clones; in the studies checked, an unresolved V gene accounts for under half of them, and the cause for the rest is not known. V, J and clone size derive from that table, while D and trimming were established from the DNA sequence. For this sample there are approximately 130,000 clones; about 80% appear just once. The top ten constitute about 1.3% of the sample.

The sample is drawn from a study of cytomegalovirus exposure and HLA in healthy donors (TCRdb year 2017). In the study overall: An earlier analysis of some 600 of the donors reported around 280 Gb of sequence data and 117 million unique TCR beta sequences obtained from roughly 180 million T cells. Genome-wide SNP genotypes for about 65% of the 666 donors were used in a later genetic analysis, which treated that subset as a discovery cohort. The number of donors typed differed by locus, with about 629-630 for A, B, C, DRB1 and DQB1, roughly 520 for DQA1, 600 to 610 for DPA1, and some 440 for DPB1. An earlier analysis of approximately 500 of the donors applied high-throughput TCR beta sequencing to assess whether each TCR beta V gene segment acted as functional or pseudogenic. Across some 400 genotyped donors of the cohort, an average of approximately 240,000 unique TCR beta nucleotide sequences per donor were sequenced, and roughly 20% of those sequences were non-productive. The study aimed to test whether cataloging public T cell receptors could reveal signatures of past pathogen exposure. In addition to the first cohort of roughly 670 subjects, a separate validation cohort of 130 or so different subjects was used. Donor age, sex, ethnicity and CMV serostatus were compiled together with the repertoire data. HLA typing included class I and class II loci at four-digit resolution. An early release covering roughly 580 HLA-typed donors comprised roughly 300 gigabases of sequencing data and around 80 million unique TCR sequences. A later analysis re-analyzed previously published TCR beta repertoires from 600 to 850 donors and added high-resolution HLA genotyping to study TCR occurrence patterns. The study combined high-throughput TCR immunosequencing, statistical association of individual TCRs with disease status, and machine learning to predict cytomegalovirus infection status. The genetic ancestry cluster associated with self-reported Caucasian donors included approximately 85% of the approximately 430 genotyped donors. All discovery cohort repertoires had been generated on a single sequencing platform. The study profiled the T cell repertoires of 500 to 800 subjects by immunosequencing and related them to cytomegalovirus serostatus. Rather than using new phenotypic data, the later analysis identified candidate immune exposures from TCR beta sequences and from how often those sequences occurred across donors. A handful of DR-DQ haplotypes were handled as single units for association and clustering because linkage in the cohort was strong. Overall results and qualifications from the work: Correlated functional status among segregating V segments might reflect linkage disequilibrium, but an unknown experimental factor could not be ruled out. In a later genetic analysis, fewer N-insertions in productive TCRs were reported among donors in an Asian-associated ancestry cluster than the roughly 640-donor mean. CMV serostatus was the only immune exposure information available for the cohort. According to the authors, the approach could potentially be generalized to other disease states and immunological phenotypes. In vitro tests confirmed that a few of the cytomegalovirus-associated TCR beta chains recognize cytomegalovirus antigens. The 87-base-pair reads could not distinguish some IMGT-functional V segments, including TRBV6-2 and TRBV6-3, so those segments were excluded. Presence/absence analyses assumed roughly uniform sequencing depth across donors, an assumption that may not hold. A further reported finding was that TCR beta sequences accurately predicted the HLA-A and HLA-B alleles for most subjects in the first cohort. Several of the top co-occurrence clusters appeared to be linked to parvovirus B19, influenza, CMV and Epstein-Barr virus, according to a later analysis. The classifier was reported to diagnose cytomegalovirus status with high specificity and sensitivity in both the original and validation cohorts. In a later genetic analysis, a missense DCLRE1C variant was associated with V-gene and J-gene trimming of TCR beta chains, and the association was replicated in an independent cohort. Compared with equally common non-associated chains, HLA-associated TCR beta chains in a later analysis were more clonally expanded and had lower generation probabilities. In a later analysis, TCR association rates were found to vary across HLA loci, with the most associated TCRs seen for DRB1 alleles and the fewest for HLA-C alleles. In an earlier analysis of some 500 of the donors, most TCR beta V segments were observed in productive rearrangements about 87% or about 30% of the time, broadly matching IMGT annotations. Most CMV-associated TCR beta chains appeared to be HLA-restricted in a later analysis, and the HLA associations seemed to be driven largely by CMV exposure. Because counts were too low, 15 or so rarely observed V segments, including chromosome 9 orphons, were excluded from the earlier analysis of 500 to 700 of the donors. Assigning TCR associations to individual alleles was difficult when HLA alleles, especially DR and DQ, strongly co-occurred. Because HLA typing was unavailable for some donors at each locus, only the typed subset was used in association tests. A total of 150 to 200 TCR beta chains were listed by the study as associated with cytomegalovirus. Most TCR sequences were observed very rarely across donors, whereas some public TCRs were present in many individuals. A cluster of highly shared sequence variants was judged likely to represent a technical artifact of the sequencing pipeline. In a later analysis, 16,951 TCR beta sequences were associated with specific HLA alleles at a false discovery rate of 0.05. In this cohort, only TCR beta chains were sequenced, and detectable features were limited by the absence of alpha or paired-chain data.

Rearrangement joined TRBV10-3 to TRBJ2-3, with 13 bases matching TRBD2. Sequenced material: PBMCs. The clonotype originates from a man aged 50 to 60 in good health and CMV-seronegative. At the DNA level, the sequence is TGTGCCATCAGTGAGTCCAGGACTAGCGGGAGCAGTGCAGATACGCAGTATTTT. Its amino acids are CAISESRTSGSSADTQYF.